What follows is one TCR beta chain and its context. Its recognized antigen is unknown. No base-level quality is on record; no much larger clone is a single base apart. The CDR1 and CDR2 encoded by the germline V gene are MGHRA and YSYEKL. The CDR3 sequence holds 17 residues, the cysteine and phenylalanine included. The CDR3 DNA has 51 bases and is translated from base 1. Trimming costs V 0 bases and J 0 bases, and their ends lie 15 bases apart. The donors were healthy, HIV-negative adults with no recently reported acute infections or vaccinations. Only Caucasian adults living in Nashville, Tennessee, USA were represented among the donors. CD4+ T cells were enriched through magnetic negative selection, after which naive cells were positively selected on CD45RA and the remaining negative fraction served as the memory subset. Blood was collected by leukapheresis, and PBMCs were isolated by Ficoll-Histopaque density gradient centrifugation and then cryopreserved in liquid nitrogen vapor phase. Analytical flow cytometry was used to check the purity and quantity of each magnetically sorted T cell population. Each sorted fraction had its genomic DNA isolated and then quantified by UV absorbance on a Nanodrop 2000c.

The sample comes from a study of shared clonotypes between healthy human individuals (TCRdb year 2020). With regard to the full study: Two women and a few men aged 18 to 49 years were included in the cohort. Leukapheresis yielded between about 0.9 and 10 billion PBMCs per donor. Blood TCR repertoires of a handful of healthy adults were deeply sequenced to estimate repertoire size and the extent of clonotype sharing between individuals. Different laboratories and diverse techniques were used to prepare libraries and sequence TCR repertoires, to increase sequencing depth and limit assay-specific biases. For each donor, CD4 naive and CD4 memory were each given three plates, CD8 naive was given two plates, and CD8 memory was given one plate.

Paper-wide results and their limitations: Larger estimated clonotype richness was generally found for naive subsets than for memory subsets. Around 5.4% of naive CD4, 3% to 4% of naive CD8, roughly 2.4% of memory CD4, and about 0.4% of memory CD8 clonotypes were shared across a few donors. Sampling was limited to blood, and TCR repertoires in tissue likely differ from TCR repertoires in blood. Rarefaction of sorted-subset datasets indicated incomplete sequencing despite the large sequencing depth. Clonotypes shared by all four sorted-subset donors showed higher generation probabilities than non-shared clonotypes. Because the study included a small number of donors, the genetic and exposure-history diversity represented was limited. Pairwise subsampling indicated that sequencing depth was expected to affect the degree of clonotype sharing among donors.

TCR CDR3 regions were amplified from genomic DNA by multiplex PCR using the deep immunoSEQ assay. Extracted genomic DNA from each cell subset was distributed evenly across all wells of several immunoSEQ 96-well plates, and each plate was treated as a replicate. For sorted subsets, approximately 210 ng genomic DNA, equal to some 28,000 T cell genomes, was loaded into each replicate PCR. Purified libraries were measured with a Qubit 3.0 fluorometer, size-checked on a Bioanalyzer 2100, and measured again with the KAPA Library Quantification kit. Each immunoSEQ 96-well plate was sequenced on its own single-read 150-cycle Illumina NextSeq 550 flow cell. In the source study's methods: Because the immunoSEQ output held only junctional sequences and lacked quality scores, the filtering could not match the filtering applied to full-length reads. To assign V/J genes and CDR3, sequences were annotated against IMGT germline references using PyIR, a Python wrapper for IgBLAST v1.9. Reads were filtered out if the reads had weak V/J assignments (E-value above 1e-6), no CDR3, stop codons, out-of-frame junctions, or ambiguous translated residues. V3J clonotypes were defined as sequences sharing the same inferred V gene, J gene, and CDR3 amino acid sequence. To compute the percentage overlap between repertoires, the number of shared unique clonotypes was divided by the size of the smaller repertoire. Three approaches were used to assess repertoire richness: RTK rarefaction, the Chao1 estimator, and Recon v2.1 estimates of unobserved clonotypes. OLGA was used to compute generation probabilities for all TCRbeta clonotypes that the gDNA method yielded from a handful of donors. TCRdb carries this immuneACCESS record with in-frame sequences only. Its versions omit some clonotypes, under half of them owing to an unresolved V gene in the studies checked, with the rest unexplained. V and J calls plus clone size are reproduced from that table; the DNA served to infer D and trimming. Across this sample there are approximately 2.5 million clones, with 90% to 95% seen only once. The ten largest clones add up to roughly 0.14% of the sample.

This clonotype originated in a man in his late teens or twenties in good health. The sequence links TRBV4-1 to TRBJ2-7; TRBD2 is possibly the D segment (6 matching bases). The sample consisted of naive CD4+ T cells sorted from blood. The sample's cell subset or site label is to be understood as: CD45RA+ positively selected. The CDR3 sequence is CASSQDRDLGSSYEQYF. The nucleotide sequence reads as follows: TGCGCCAGCAGCCAAGATCGGGACTTAGGGAGCTCCTACGAGCAGTACTTC.